Each of the 2 T cell receptor beta chains below was sequenced from the same sample in a study of blood T cell repertoires in COVID-19. TCRdb keeps only in-frame clones here, not all; method: immunoSEQ multiplex PCR. Among 55,000 to 80,000 clones listed, around 90% were seen once. Sequenced material: peripheral blood. The receptors were sampled from a man between 50 and 59 years old with acute or convalescent COVID-19.

This clone appeared once. V and J are TRBV6-5 and TRBJ2-3; possibly TRBD2 for D (5 bases). This CDR3 spans 13 amino acids. Germline values: CDR1 MNHEY, CDR2 SVGAGI. The germline V and J ends were trimmed by 7 bases and 6 bases, with 14 bases remaining between them. CDR3 DNA sequence: TGTGCCAGCACCCGCGGGCTGGGCGATACGCAGTATTTT. This sequence encodes CASTRGLGDTQYF.

This chain uses TRBV25-1 with TRBJ2-5, with D possibly matching TRBD2 (5 bases). CDR3 length equals 15 residues. V was shortened by 4 bases and J by 0 bases, with 12 bases between the two germline ends. Germline V lookup: CDR1 MGHDK, CDR2 SYGVNS. This CDR3 is CASSGSDWYQETQYF. The CDR3 region has the DNA TGTGCCAGCAGTGGGTCGGACTGGTACCAAGAGACCCAGTACTTC.